These 5 T cell receptor beta chains came from one sample sequenced in a study of cytomegalovirus exposure and HLA in healthy donors. PCR was performed using 60 Vbeta and 13 Jbeta primers. Generated by immunoSEQ multiplex PCR, the TCRdb table keeps only in-frame clones and is missing some. Of approximately 150,000 clones in the sample, about 75% are singletons; the top ten hold roughly 7.3%. Sequenced material: PBMCs. These receptors all come from a male donor in good health and CMV-seropositive.

This clone was found a few times. The gene calls are TRBV2 and TRBJ2-1; 7 positions agree with TRBD2. Unmatched junction bases numbered 4, after V lost 1 base and J lost 4 bases. This CDR3 is 15 amino acids long. Germline V lookup: CDR1 SNHLY, CDR2 FYNNEI. The CDR3 nucleotides are TGTGCCAGCAGTGAAGAGCTAGCGGAATACAATGAGCAGTTCTTC. This sequence encodes CASSEELAEYNEQFF.

The chain carries TRBV7-6 and TRBJ2-5; 7 bases fit TRBD2. V lost 0 bases, J lost 2 bases, and 3 bases stayed unmatched. The V gene's germline CDR1 is SGHVS and CDR2 FNYEAQ. This CDR3 is built from 15 residues. CDR3 in amino acids: CASSLAGGLQETQYF. In nucleotides, the CDR3 is TGTGCCAGCAGCTTAGCGGGGGGACTACAAGAGACCCAGTACTTC.

The V gene is TRBV6-4, the J gene TRBJ2-2; D may be TRBD1 (5 bases). Germline V CDR1 and CDR2: MRHNA, SNTAGT. Trimming cost V 0 bases and J 4 bases, with 9 bases left between them. The CDR3 runs 15 residues. As DNA, the CDR3 is TGTGCCAGCAGTGACTCGTTTCAGGGCACCGGGGAGCTGTTTTTT. This translates into CASSDSFQGTGELFF.

The V gene is TRBV4-1, the J gene TRBJ2-7; D perhaps matches TRBD1 (5 bases). With 4 bases removed from V and 4 bases from J, the gap between germline ends came to 17 bases. Germline assignment: CDR1 MGHRA and CDR2 YSYEKL. The CDR3 totals 15 residues. The CDR3 protein is CASSPAAGMDYEQYF. The DNA of the CDR3 is TGCGCCAGCAGCCCGGCCGCAGGGATGGATTACGAGCAGTACTTC.

This clone was counted a single time. The chain has TRBV7-5 and TRBJ2-7; TRBD2 reflects the table's D call only, with no check against the DNA. TRBV7-5 is designated a pseudogene. CDR3 size: 15 residues. The CDR3 here is CAGSSPRTYSYEQYF. CDR3 nucleotide sequence: TGTGCCGGAAGCTCCCCACGGACTTATTCCTACGAGCAGTACTTC.